The 23 T cell receptor beta chains reported below all come from one sample, sequenced in a study of cytomegalovirus exposure and HLA in healthy donors (dated by TCRdb to about 2017). The library was generated by the immunoSEQ multiplex PCR assay. For the multiplex PCR, a mixture combining 60 forward primers for TCR Vbeta segments and 13 reverse primers for TCR Jbeta segments was used. Entries here come from immuneACCESS through TCRdb and include only in-frame sequences with V and J called. Some clones fail to appear in such tables; in the studies checked, an unresolved V gene covers under half of the shortfall, and the cause of the remainder is unknown. This sample lists around 80,000 clones; 78% were detected once. The top ten hold 1.6% of the sample. Source material: PBMCs. The source of these receptors is a man aged 40-50 years in good health and CMV-seronegative.

This clone has just a few counts. This sequence joins TRBV7-3 and TRBJ2-1; TRBD2 agrees at 7 bases. The V and J ends lost 5 bases and 7 bases, in that order; junction bases with no gene match: 17. The germline CDR1 and CDR2 sequences are SGHTA and FQGTGA. The CDR3 consists of 17 residues. Here the CDR3 DNA reads TGTGCCAGCAGCCAGGCTCCGGGGCGGGAGATTTCAAATGAGCAGTTCTTC. Its protein product is CASSQAPGREISNEQFF.

On this clone itself: An end of the junction does not agree with germline; a read error may underlie this. J is TRBJ2-5 and V is TRBV7-9, with unresolved D. Germline V CDR1 and CDR2: SEHNR, FQNEAQ (reference sequence). This CDR3 is 14 amino acids long. CDR3 region: CASNLGWPGETQYF. The CDR3 nucleotides are TGTGCCAGCAACTTAGGTTGGCCTGGAGAGACCCAGTACTTC.

The chain combines TRBV5-1 with TRBJ2-1, with 14 bases that match TRBD2. CDR1 is SGHRS and CDR2 is YFSETQ in the germline V gene. The CDR3 is 16 amino acids. After removal of 4 bases from V and 6 bases from J, the junction contained 6 bases not matched to a gene. The CDR3 nucleotides are TGCGCCAGCAGCCGCTTAGGGACTAGCGGGAGCAATGAGCAGTTCTTC. It is translated as CASSRLGTSGSNEQFF.

The chain carries TRBV19 and TRBJ2-7, with a possible D match to TRBD1 (6 bases). The CDR3 consists of 15 residues. Deletions cut 3 bases from V and 0 bases from J, with 12 bases between. In germline, CDR1 is LNHDA, CDR2 SQIVND (reference sequence). The CDR3 DNA reads TGTGCCAGTAGTATCCCAGGGGTAACCTCCTACGAGCAGTACTTC. Residues: CASSIPGVTSYEQYF.

The chain combines TRBV28 with TRBJ2-1; 8 nucleotides line up with TRBD2. CDR1 and CDR2 from the germline V gene are MDHEN and SYDVKM. The CDR3 extends over 16 amino acids. J was trimmed by 1 base and V by 7 bases; bases with no gene match: 9. The CDR3 here is CASTSLAGSSYNEQFF. DNA for the CDR3: TGTGCCAGCACATCCCTAGCGGGCTCATCCTACAATGAGCAGTTCTTC.

This chain uses TRBV6-5 with TRBJ1-6; 7 bases map to TRBD1. Per germline, CDR1 MNHEY and CDR2 SVGAGI. Germline trimming cut 2 bases from V and 9 bases from J; bases unmatched to any gene: 10. The CDR3 has 16 residues. The chain's CDR3 is CASSYRGRFYPSPLHF. For the CDR3, the DNA is TGTGCCAGCAGTTACAGGGGGCGGTTTTATCCTTCACCCCTCCACTTT.

V gene TRBV6-1 combines with J gene TRBJ1-5; D possibly corresponds to TRBD1 (6 bases). Trimming removed 6 bases from V and 7 bases from J, with 19 bases in between. Germline CDR1 and CDR2: MNHNS and SASEGT. The CDR3 spans 15 residues. CDR3: CASRADSYWGQPQHF. Here the CDR3 DNA reads TGTGCCAGCAGAGCGGACAGCTATTGGGGGCAGCCCCAGCATTTT.

The gene calls are TRBV4-2 and TRBJ2-7; 7 bases line up with TRBD2. Germline CDR1 and CDR2: LGHNA and YNFKEQ. This CDR3 is built from 15 residues. The J segment lost 3 bases and the V segment lost 3 bases, leaving 8 bases of the junction unmatched. As DNA, the CDR3 is TGTGCCAGCAGCCAGGAGCTGAGCGGGATCTACGAGCAGTACTTC. Translating gives CASSQELSGIYEQYF.

This chain joins TRBV4-2 and TRBJ1-2; TRBD1 matches 9 bases. The CDR3 loop spans 18 amino acids. Germline loops: CDR1 LGHNA, CDR2 YNFKEQ. V shed 0 bases, J shed 3 bases, and the junction held 11 bases outside the gene matches. The CDR3 reads CASSQEKGLGDRDYGYTF. The CDR3 region has the DNA TGTGCCAGCAGCCAAGAAAAAGGGCTGGGGGACAGGGACTATGGCTACACCTTC.

The chain is built from TRBV28 and TRBJ2-7, with D possibly matching TRBD1 (6 bases). The CDR3 runs to 13 residues. Trimming stripped 5 bases from V and 3 bases from J, with 11 bases between. CDR1 is MDHEN and CDR2 is SYDVKM in the germline V gene. As DNA, the CDR3 is TGTGCCAGCAGTCTGGACAGAGTCTACGAGCAGTACTTC. Translated, it gives CASSLDRVYEQYF.

In this sample, this clone turned up a few times. The chain couples TRBV5-5 to TRBJ2-3, with 9 bases matching TRBD1. V trimming: 1 base; J trimming: 1 base; junction bases outside the gene matches: 4. The germline V gene encodes CDR1 SGHKS and CDR2 YYEKEE (reference sequence). The CDR3 consists of 16 residues. The chain's CDR3 is CASSLRGQGGTDTQYF. As DNA, the CDR3 is TGTGCCAGCAGCTTGCGGGGACAGGGAGGCACAGATACGCAGTATTTT. The full variable domain, in which reference TRBV5-5 and TRBJ2-3 provide the parts outside the CDR3, is DAGVTQSPTHLIKTRGQQVTLRCSPISGHKSVSWYQQVLGQGPQFIFQYYEKEERGRGNFPDRFSARQFPNYSSELNVNALLLGDSALYLCASSLRGQGGTDTQYFGPGTRLTVL.

This clone was picked up one time. The CDR3 DNA reads as TGCAGCGCCCGAAGCCCGGACAGGGCGTACAATGAGCAGTTCTTC. Translating it yields CSARSPDRAYNEQFF. The chain employs TRBV29-1 and TRBJ2-1; 8 positions match TRBD1. The CDR3 totals 15 residues. Germline CDR1 reads SQVTM; CDR2 reads ANQGSEA. After removal of 7 bases from V and 4 bases from J, the junction contained 12 bases not matched to a gene.

This clone was seen a handful of times. V gene TRBV11-2 combines with J gene TRBJ2-2; no reliable D call. CDR1 and CDR2 from the germline V gene are SGHAT and FQNNGV. CDR3 size: 14 residues. Trimming pared 0 bases from V and 1 base from J, leaving 3 bases between. The CDR3 nucleotides read TGTGCCAGCAGCTTAGACAGGAACACCGGGGAGCTGTTTTTT. Translating gives CASSLDRNTGELFF.

This clone came up a few times. V and J are TRBV5-1 and TRBJ1-2, with unresolved D. V was pared by 0 bases and J by 8 bases, with 14 bases between. The V gene's germline CDR1 is SGHRS and CDR2 YFSETQ. This CDR3 is 14 amino acids long. The CDR3 is CASSLDYPRWGYTF. The CDR3 DNA reads TGCGCCAGCAGCTTGGATTACCCGCGCTGGGGCTACACCTTC.

The J gene is TRBJ1-1, the V gene TRBV16, with unresolved D. Germline CDR1 reads KGHSY; CDR2 reads FQNENV. CDR3 length: 15 amino acids. The V end lost 1 base, the J end lost 8 bases, and 17 bases lay between the germline ends. The CDR3 region is CASSQYGEVSAEAFF. The CDR3, as DNA: TGTGCCAGCAGCCAATATGGGGAGGTCTCAGCGGAAGCTTTCTTT.

The V and J genes are TRBV7-9 and TRBJ2-3; D gene ambiguous. CDR3 length: 13 residues. The V and J ends lost 5 bases and 10 bases respectively, with 16 bases between them. In germline, CDR1 is SEHNR, CDR2 FQNEAQ (reference sequence). DNA for the CDR3: TGTGCCAGCAGCCGCCCCTCGGATCAGGCGCAGTATTTT. Its protein is CASSRPSDQAQYF.

This chain joins TRBV4-2 and TRBJ2-5, with D maybe TRBD1 (5 bases). Germline CDR1 LGHNA, CDR2 YNFKEQ. The CDR3 has 15 amino acids. Trimming removed 1 base from V and 1 base from J, with 10 bases in between. For the CDR3, the DNA is TGTGCCAGCAGCCAAGGTCAGGGAACCCAAGAGACCCAGTACTTC. Its protein product is CASSQGQGTQETQYF.

This clone is labeled medium-sized. V and J are TRBV7-9 and TRBJ2-2, with TRBD2 as a possible D gene (6 bases). Trimming removed 3 bases at V and 3 bases at J, with 11 bases between. Germline loops: CDR1 SEHNR, CDR2 FQNEAQ (reference sequence). The CDR3 totals 15 residues. The CDR3 sequence is CASSLAGRYTGELFF. The CDR3 coding sequence is TGTGCCAGCAGCTTGGCGGGACGCTACACCGGGGAGCTGTTTTTT.

The chain carries TRBV6-5 and TRBJ1-1; 8 bases align to TRBD1. Looked up from germline, CDR1 is MNHEY and CDR2 is SVGAGI. The CDR3 has 13 residues. The V and J ends lost 9 bases and 9 bases, in that order; junction bases with no gene match: 12. The CDR3 DNA is TGTGCCAGTATCAGGGCCGGACAGGGTAAAGCTTTCTTT. The encoded protein is CASIRAGQGKAFF.

The chain is built from TRBV2 and TRBJ2-7, with no clear D. This CDR3 is built from 14 residues. The ends were cut back, 6 bases at V and 3 bases at J, with 15 bases in the middle. Germline V gene data show CDR1 as SNHLY and CDR2 as FYNNEI. This chain's CDR3 is CASRPTYSGYEQYF. The CDR3, as DNA: TGTGCCAGCAGACCTACCTATTCGGGCTACGAGCAGTACTTC.

This chain uses TRBV7-9 with TRBJ1-2; TRBD1 might be the D (6 bases). Trimming pared 4 bases from V and 4 bases from J, leaving 16 bases between. The germline gives CDR1 SEHNR, CDR2 FQNEAQ (reference sequence). There are 15 residues in the CDR3. The CDR3 sequence: CASSSGMAGAYGYTF. CDR3 DNA sequence: TGTGCCAGCAGCTCCGGCATGGCAGGGGCCTATGGCTACACCTTC. Combining the CDR3 with reference TRBV7-9 and TRBJ1-2 gives the whole variable domain DTGVSQNPRHKITKRGQNVTFRCDPISEHNRLYWYRQTLGQGPEFLTYFQNEAQLEKSRLLSDRFSAERPKGSFSTLEIQRTEQGDSAMYLCASSSGMAGAYGYTFGSGTRLTVV.

The chain combines TRBV28 with TRBJ2-7; D not resolved. Germline loops: CDR1 MDHEN, CDR2 SYDVKM. This CDR3 comprises 12 residues. Trimming left V 5 bases short and J 9 bases short, with 14 bases between. CDR3 amino acids: CASSRRSQVQYF. CDR3 bases: TGTGCCAGCAGTAGAAGGTCTCAGGTGCAGTACTTC.

This clone was detected only once. The genes are TRBV28 and TRBJ2-3; no reliable D call. V was trimmed by 8 bases and J by 6 bases, leaving 12 bases between them. CDR1 is MDHEN and CDR2 is SYDVKM in the germline V gene. This CDR3 has 12 amino acids. CDR3 region: CASRRYLDTQYF. The CDR3 coding sequence is TGTGCCAGCCGTCGCTATCTTGATACGCAGTATTTT.